Listed below are T cell receptor beta chains from one sample, sequenced in a study of T cells in narcolepsy. Only in-frame clones appear in the TCRdb table, and some are missing; sequencing was by immunoSEQ multiplex PCR. The table includes 25,000 to 35,000 clones, around nine tenths detected once. Sequenced input: CD45RA- memory CD4+ T cells from PBMCs. Receptors were obtained from a human donor with narcolepsy. Both conserved end residues are trimmed from each CDR3. A D gene is named only where the DNA matches it firmly.

j_call d_call v_call cdr3_aa
TRBJ2-3 . TRBV5-1 ASTGESPDTQY
TRBJ1-4 . TRBV15 ATSRKQGNEKLF
TRBJ1-2 . TRBV7-6 ASSHRYGGGYT
TRBJ2-2 TRBD1 TRBV5-1 ASSPPGQDTGELF
TRBJ1-5 TRBD1 TRBV19 ASRMDRNSNQPQH
TRBJ2-3 . TRBV29-1 SVEGGGASDTQY
TRBJ1-1 . TRBV2 ASSGYTEAF
TRBJ2-2 . TRBV10-3 AISSGSGELF
TRBJ1-2 . TRBV19 ASVPGSLSSSYT
TRBJ1-2 TRBD1 TRBV7-9 ASSSPGQGGRGYT
TRBJ2-2 . TRBV5-1 ASSWGAGMNTGELF
TRBJ2-6 . TRBV28 ASAGSDSGANVLT
TRBJ1-2 . TRBV7-2 ASSFGWTARVLT
TRBJ2-7 . TRBV19 ASSITGGGEQY
TRBJ1-1 TRBD1 TRBV18 ASSQRMTGVGSEAF
TRBJ2-5 . TRBV7-6 ASSHTETLGETQY
TRBJ1-2 . TRBV10-2 ASSDLSRYT
TRBJ2-7 TRBD1 TRBV7-9 ASSGTGQGAYEQY
TRBJ1-3 . TRBV5-6 ASSLTTGPGNTIY
TRBJ2-3 . TRBV5-1 ASSSQGDTQY
TRBJ1-4 . TRBV28 ASSRPGGVDEKLF
TRBJ2-2 . TRBV4-2 ASSQVHGGARTGELF
TRBJ1-2 . TRBV29-1 SVDVGGYPAYGYT
TRBJ1-1 . TRBV4-1 ASSHPDRNTEAF
TRBJ2-1 . TRBV4-2 ASSQEGTATRNEQF
TRBJ2-2 . TRBV5-6 ASSLGTGYSLAGELF
TRBJ1-6 . TRBV2 ASSEVGDNSPLH
TRBJ2-1 . TRBV4-1 ASSPDLDEQF
TRBJ2-2 . TRBV5-1 ASSLGGTKNTGELF
TRBJ1-6 . TRBV9 ASSPGGGLFSPLH
TRBJ2-2 . TRBV5-1 ASRLSPSVNTGELF
TRBJ2-2 TRBD2 TRBV5-6 ASSRKTSGGSVGELF
TRBJ2-5 TRBD1 TRBV5-1 ASRLTPGQGAGETQY
TRBJ2-3 . TRBV5-1 ASSLGGTDTQY
TRBJ1-4 TRBD1 TRBV6-5 ASRGGGAANEKLF
TRBJ1-5 TRBD1 TRBV7-4 ASSECPSRDRGLYSNQPQH
TRBJ2-3 TRBD2 TRBV7-9 ASSSGTSGGVYTDTQY
TRBJ1-1 TRBD1 TRBV5-1 ASSRGSTGDTEAF
TRBJ2-1 . TRBV6-1 VSSGGLGGYEQF
TRBJ1-2 . TRBV9 ASSRDSLYGYT
TRBJ1-5 . TRBV6-1 ASSELLDGQGWPQH
TRBJ2-3 . TRBV10-3 AISTSGITDTQY
TRBJ2-1 TRBD1 TRBV5-1 ASSTGTGIPEQF
TRBJ1-2 TRBD1 TRBV29-1 SINRGTYGYT
TRBJ1-3 TRBD1 TRBV19 ASSTGQGRNTIY